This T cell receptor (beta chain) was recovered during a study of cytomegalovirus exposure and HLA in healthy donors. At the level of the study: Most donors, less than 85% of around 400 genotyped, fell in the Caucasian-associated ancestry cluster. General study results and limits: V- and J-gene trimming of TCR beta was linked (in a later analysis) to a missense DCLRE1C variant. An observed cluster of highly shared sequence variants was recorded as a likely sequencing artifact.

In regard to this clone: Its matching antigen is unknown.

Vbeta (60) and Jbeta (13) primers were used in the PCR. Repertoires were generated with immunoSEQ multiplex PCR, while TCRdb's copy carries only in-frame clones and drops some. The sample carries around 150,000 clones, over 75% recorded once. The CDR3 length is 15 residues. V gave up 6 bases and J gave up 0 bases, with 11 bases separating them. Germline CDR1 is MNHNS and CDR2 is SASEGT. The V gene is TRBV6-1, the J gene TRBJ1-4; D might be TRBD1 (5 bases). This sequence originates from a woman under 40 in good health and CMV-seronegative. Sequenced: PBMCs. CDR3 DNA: TGTGCCAGCAGCCACAGGCACCCAACTAATGAAAAACTGTTTTTT. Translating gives CASSHRHPTNEKLFF.